This T cell receptor (beta chain) came from a study of T-cell memory formation after mild COVID-19. For the study at large: Clusters were largely donor specific.

The germline V gene has CDR1 LGHNA and CDR2 YSLEER. The CDR3 runs to 15 residues. With 3 bases removed from V and 3 bases from J, the gap between germline ends came to 12 bases. Findings and caveats of the study: Among clones contracting day 15 to 85, CD4/CD8 was balanced, whereas later expanders leaned CD4+.

Sample barcodes and UMIs were carried by the TCR alpha and TCR beta cDNA libraries that 5'RACE generated with constant-segment primers. TCRdb re-called the 5' RACE reads through MiXCR, storing one row per CDR3 protein. This repertoire shows about 200,000 distinct CDR3 sequences, over 9% found once; its top ten account for 3% to 4%. This clonotype was recorded many times. No antigen is known for it. V gene TRBV4-3 combines with J gene TRBJ2-4, with D possibly being TRBD2 (5 bases). The clonotype originates from a man aged 18 to 29 who had mild COVID-19 (a few samples of this study predate the infection). Cell type and time point are not known. The sequenced material came from PBMCs or a T cell subset sorted from them (not recorded which). CDR3 protein: CASSQGGYDKNIQYF. DNA for the CDR3: TGCGCCAGCAGCCAGGGCGGGTACGACAAAAACATTCAGTACTTC.